The T cell receptor beta chain described here comes from a study of cytomegalovirus exposure and HLA in healthy donors. A multiplex PCR was run with 60 Vbeta primers and 13 Jbeta primers. Some clones are missing from TCRdb's copy, which holds only in-frame ones; the method was immunoSEQ multiplex PCR. The sample lists 150,000 to 200,000 clones, 70% to 80% seen once, with approximately 2.5% in the top ten. A remark on this clone: The same CDR3 also results from other DNA sequences found in this sample.

Deletions cut 5 bases from V and 7 bases from J, with 15 bases between. CDR1 and CDR2 (germline): MDHEN, SYDVKM. The CDR3 is 13 amino acids. The genes are TRBV28 and TRBJ2-7, with D maybe TRBD2 (6 bases). The TCR originated in a man in his 60s in good health and CMV-seronegative. The specimen sequenced was PBMCs. CDR3 sequence reads: CASSAGRPREQYF. Written as DNA, the CDR3 is TGTGCCAGCAGTGCTGGGAGGCCCCGAGAGCAGTACTTC. Variable domain in full (rest from reference TRBV28 and TRBJ2-7): DVKVTQSSRYLVKRTGEKVFLECVQDMDHENMFWYRQDPGLGLRLIYFSYDVKMKEKGDIPEGYSVSREKKERFSLILESASTNQTSMYLCASSAGRPREQYFGPGTRLTVT.